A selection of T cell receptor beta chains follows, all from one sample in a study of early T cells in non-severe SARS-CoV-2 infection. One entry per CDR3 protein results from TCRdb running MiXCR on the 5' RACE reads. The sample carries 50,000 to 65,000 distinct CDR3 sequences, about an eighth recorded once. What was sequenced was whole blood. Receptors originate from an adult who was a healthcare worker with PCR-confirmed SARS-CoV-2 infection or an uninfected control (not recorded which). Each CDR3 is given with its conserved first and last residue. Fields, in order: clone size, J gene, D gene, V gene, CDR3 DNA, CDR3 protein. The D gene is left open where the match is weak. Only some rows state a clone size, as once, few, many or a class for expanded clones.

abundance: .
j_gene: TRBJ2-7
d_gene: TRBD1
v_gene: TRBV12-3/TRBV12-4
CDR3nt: TGTGCCAGCAGTTTAGGACAGGGCAGGTACGAGCAGTACTTC
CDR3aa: CASSLGQGRYEQYF

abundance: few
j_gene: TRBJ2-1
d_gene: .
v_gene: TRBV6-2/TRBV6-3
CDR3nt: TGTGCCAGCACCTCAAGTGGTAGCTCCTACAATGAGCAGTTCTTC
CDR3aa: CASTSSGSSYNEQFF

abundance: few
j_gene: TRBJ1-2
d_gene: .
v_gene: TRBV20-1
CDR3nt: TGCAGTGCGAGTCATGATGGCTACACCTTC
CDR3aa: CSASHDGYTF

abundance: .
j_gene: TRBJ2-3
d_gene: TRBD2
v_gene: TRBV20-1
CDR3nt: TGCAGTGCGCGATCCCTCCGGGACTACGGGAACACAGATACGCAGTATTTT
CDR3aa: CSARSLRDYGNTDTQYF

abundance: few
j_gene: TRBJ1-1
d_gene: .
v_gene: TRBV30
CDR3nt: TGTGCCTGCTCTCGGAGGCAGAACACTGAAGCTTTCTTT
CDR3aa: CACSRRQNTEAFF

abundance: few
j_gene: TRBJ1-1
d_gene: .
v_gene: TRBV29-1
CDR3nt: TGCAGCGTTGTCCCCGGGGCACAGGTTAACACTGAAGCTTTCTTT
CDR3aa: CSVVPGAQVNTEAFF

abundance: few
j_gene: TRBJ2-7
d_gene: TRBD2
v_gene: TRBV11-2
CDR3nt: TGTGCCAGCAGCTTTGGGCCCGGGGGGATTTATTTGGGGGAGCAGTACTTC
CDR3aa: CASSFGPGGIYLGEQYF

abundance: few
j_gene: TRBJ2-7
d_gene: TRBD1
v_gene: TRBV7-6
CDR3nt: TGTGCCAGCAGCTTAGTGGAGGACAGGGAGCAGTACTTC
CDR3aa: CASSLVEDREQYF

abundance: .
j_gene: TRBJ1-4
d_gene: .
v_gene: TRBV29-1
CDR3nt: TGCAGCGTTGAAGGGGCAGGGCTGGGGAATAATGAAAAACTGTTTTTT
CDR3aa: CSVEGAGLGNNEKLFF

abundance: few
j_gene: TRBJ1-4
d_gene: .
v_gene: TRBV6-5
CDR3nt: TGTGCCAGCAGTTACGGTGGGCGGGTTCGTGAAAAACTGTTTTTT
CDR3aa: CASSYGGRVREKLFF

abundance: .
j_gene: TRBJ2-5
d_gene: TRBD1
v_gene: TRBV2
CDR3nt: TGTGCCAGCAAAAGGGACAGGGGAACTCAAGAGACCCAGTACTTC
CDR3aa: CASKRDRGTQETQYF

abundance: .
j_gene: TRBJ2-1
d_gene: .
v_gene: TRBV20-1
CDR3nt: TGCAGTGCTAGGGGACCAGACTCCTACAATGAGCAGTTCTTC
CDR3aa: CSARGPDSYNEQFF

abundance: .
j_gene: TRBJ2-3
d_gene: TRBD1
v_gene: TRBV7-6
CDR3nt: TGTGCCAGCAGCTGGGGACAGACCACAGATACGCAGTATTTT
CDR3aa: CASSWGQTTDTQYF

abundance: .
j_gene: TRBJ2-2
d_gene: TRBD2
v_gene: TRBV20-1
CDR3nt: TGCAGTGCTAGAGATTCTAGCGGGGGGCCCGACACCGGGGAGCTGTTTTTT
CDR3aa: CSARDSSGGPDTGELFF

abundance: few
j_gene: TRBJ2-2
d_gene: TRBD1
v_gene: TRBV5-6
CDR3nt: TGTGCCAGCAGCTTACATGGACAGGGAAGCGGGGAGCTGTTTTTT
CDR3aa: CASSLHGQGSGELFF

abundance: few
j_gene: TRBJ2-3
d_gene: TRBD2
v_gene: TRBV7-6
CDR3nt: TGTGCCAGCAGCTACCGCGGGGGGCCGAGCACAGATACGCAGTATTTT
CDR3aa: CASSYRGGPSTDTQYF

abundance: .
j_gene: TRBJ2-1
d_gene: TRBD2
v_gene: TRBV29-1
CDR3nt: TGCAGCGTCGAACTCTCGGGACTAGCGTATAGTGAGCAGTTCTTC
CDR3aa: CSVELSGLAYSEQFF

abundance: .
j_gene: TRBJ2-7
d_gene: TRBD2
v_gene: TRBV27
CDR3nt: TGTGCCAGCAGTTTGGGACTAGCGGGGGACGAGCAGTACTTC
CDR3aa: CASSLGLAGDEQYF

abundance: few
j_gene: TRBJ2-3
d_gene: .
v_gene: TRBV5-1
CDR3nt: TGCGCCAGCAGCTTGGAGCAGGTCAGCACAGATACGCAGTATTTT
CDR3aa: CASSLEQVSTDTQYF

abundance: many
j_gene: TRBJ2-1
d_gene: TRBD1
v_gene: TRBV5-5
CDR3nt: TGTGCCAGCAGCCCCCGGGACAGGACCTACAATGAGCAGTTCTTC
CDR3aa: CASSPRDRTYNEQFF

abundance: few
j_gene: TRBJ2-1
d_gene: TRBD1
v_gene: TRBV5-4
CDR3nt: TGTGCCAGCAGCGGGACAGGGCTGAGGGTAGGTAATGAGCAGTTCTTC
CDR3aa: CASSGTGLRVGNEQFF

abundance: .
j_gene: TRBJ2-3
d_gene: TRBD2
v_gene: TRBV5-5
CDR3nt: TGTGCCAGCAGCACTAGCGGGGGGGCAGATACGCAGTATTTT
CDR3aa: CASSTSGGADTQYF

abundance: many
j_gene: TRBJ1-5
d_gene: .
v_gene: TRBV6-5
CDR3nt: TGTGCCAGCAGTACTAAGGGCGATCAGCCCCAGCATTTT
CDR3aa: CASSTKGDQPQHF

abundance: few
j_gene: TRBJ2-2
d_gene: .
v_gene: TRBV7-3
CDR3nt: TGTGCCAGCAGCTTAACGAACACCGGGGAGCTGTTTTTT
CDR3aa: CASSLTNTGELFF

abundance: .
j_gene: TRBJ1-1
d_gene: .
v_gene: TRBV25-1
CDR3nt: TGTGCCAGCAGTGCTTTGGTGGGGGGCACCAGGGCCTACACTGAAGCTTTCTTT
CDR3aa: CASSALVGGTRAYTEAFF

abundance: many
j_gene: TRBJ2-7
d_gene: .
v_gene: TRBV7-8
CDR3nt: TGTGCCAGCAGCTCCGGACCGGGTGTGTCCTACGAGCAGTACTTC
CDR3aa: CASSSGPGVSYEQYF

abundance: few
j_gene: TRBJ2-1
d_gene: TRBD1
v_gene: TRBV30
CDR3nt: TGTGCCTGTAGGACAGGGGAGGATGAGCAGTTCTTC
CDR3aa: CACRTGEDEQFF

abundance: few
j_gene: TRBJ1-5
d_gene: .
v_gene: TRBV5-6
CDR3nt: TGTGCCAGCAACCGACAGTATAGCAATCAGCCCCAGCATTTT
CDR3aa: CASNRQYSNQPQHF

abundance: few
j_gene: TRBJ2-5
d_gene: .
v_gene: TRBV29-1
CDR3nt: TGCAGCGTTGGGAATCGTCAAGAGACCCAGTACTTC
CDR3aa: CSVGNRQETQYF

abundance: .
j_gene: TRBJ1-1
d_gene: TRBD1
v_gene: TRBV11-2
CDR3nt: TGTGCCAGCAGCCCGGACAGGGGGAACACTGAAGCTTTCTTT
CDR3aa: CASSPDRGNTEAFF

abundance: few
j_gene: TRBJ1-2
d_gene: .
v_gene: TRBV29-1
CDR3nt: TGCAGCGTTGCGGAGACACTCTATGGCTACACCTTC
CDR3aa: CSVAETLYGYTF

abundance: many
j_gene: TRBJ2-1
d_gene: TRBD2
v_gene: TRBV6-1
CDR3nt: TGTGCCAGCAGTGAAGCGGGGGGGTACAATGAGCAGTTCTTC
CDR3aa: CASSEAGGYNEQFF

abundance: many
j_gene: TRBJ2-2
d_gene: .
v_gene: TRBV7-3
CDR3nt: TGTGCCAGCAGCCTCAGGGTCGCCGGGGAGCTGTTTTTT
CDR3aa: CASSLRVAGELFF

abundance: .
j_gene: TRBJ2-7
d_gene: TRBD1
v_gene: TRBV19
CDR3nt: TGTGCCAGTAGTCCGACAGGGACAACCTACGAGCAGTACTTC
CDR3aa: CASSPTGTTYEQYF

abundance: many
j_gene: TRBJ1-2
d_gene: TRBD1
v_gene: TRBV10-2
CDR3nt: TGCGCCAGCAGTAACGACAGGGGCTATGGCTACACCTTC
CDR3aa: CASSNDRGYGYTF

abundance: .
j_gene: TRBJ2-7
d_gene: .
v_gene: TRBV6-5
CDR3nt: TGTGCCAGCAGTGCCGGCGGGACAGCTGACACCTACGAGCAGTACTTC
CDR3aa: CASSAGGTADTYEQYF

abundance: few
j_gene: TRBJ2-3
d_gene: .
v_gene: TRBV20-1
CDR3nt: TGCAGTGCTAGAGATTTGGGGTATCAGGAAGATACGCAGTATTTT
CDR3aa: CSARDLGYQEDTQYF

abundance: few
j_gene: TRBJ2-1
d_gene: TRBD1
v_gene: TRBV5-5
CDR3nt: TGTGCCAGCAGCAAAACCGGGACAGCATACAATGAGCAGTTCTTC
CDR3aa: CASSKTGTAYNEQFF

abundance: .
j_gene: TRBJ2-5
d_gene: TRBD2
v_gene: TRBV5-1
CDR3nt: TGCGCCAGCAGCTTAGCGGGGCCCTACCAAGAGACCCAGTACTTC
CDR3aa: CASSLAGPYQETQYF

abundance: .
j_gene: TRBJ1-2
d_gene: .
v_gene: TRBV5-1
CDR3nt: TGCGCCAGCAGCCAACGGACAGCTAACTATGGCTACACCTTC
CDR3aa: CASSQRTANYGYTF

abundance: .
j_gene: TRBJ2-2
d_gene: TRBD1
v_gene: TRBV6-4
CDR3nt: TGTGCCAGCAGTGGGACAGGGGATCCCGGGGAGCTGTTTTTT
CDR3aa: CASSGTGDPGELFF

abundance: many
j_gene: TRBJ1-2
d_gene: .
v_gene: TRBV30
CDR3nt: TGTGCCTGGAGCGTAGAACTCGTGGAGTATGGCTACACCTTC
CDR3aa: CAWSVELVEYGYTF

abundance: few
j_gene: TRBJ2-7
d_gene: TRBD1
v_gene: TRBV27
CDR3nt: TGTGCCAGCAGTCCCCGGGACAGCTCCTACGAGCAGTACTTC
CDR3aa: CASSPRDSSYEQYF

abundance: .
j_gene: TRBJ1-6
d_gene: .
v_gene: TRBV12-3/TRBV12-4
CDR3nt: TGTGCCAGCAGTACCACAGGAGAGTCCTATAATTCACCCCTCCACTTT
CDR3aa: CASSTTGESYNSPLHF

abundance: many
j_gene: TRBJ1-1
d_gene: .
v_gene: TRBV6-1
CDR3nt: TGTGCCAGCAGTGAAGGGTACACTGAAGCTTTCTTT
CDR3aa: CASSEGYTEAFF

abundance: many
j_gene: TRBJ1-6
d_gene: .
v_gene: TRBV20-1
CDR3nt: TGCAGTGCTAGAGCGGGGGGCTATTCACCCCTCCACTTT
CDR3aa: CSARAGGYSPLHF

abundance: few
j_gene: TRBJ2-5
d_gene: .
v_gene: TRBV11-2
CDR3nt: TGTGCCAGCAGCTCCGCCCCGTCAAGCCAAGAGACCCAGTACTTC
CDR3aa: CASSSAPSSQETQYF

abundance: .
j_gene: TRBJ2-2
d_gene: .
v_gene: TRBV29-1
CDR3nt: TGCAGCGTTGGTCGCGTCGTCGGGGAGCTGTTTTTT
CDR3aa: CSVGRVVGELFF

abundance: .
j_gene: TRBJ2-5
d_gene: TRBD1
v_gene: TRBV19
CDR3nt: TGTGCCAGTAGTACCACTGGGGACAGAGAGACCCAGTACTTC
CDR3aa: CASSTTGDRETQYF

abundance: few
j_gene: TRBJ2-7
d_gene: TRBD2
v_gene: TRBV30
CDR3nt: TGTGCCGGCGGGAGGGCCTACGAGCAGTACTTC
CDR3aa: CAGGRAYEQYF

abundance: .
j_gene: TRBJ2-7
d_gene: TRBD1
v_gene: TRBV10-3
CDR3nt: TGTGCCATCAGCCGGGACAGGGGATGGGCGAATTACGAGCAGTACTTC
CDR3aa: CAISRDRGWANYEQYF

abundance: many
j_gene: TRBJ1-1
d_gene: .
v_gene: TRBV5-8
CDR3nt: TGTGCCAGCAGCTTGGGGATCACTTTGGGGGGTTTCTTT
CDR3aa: CASSLGITLGGFF

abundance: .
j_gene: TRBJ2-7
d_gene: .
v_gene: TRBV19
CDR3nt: TGTGCCAGTATCTCACCTTCCTACGAGCAGTACTTC
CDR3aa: CASISPSYEQYF

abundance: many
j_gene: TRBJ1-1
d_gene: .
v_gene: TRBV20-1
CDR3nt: TGCAGTGCTAGATTTGGGTTAGACACTGAAGCTTTCTTT
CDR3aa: CSARFGLDTEAFF

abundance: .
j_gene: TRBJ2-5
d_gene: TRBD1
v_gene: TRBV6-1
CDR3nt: TGTGCCAGCAGTGACCGGGACAGTAGGATCTTAGAGACCCAGTACTTC
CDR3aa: CASSDRDSRILETQYF

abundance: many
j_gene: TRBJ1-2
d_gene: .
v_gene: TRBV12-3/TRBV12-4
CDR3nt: TGTGCCAGCAGTGTCGGGGCGCACCGGGGTGGCTACACCTTC
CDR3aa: CASSVGAHRGGYTF

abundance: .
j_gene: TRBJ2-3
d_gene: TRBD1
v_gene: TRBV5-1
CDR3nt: TGCGCCAGCAGCTTGGCCGGGACAGGGGGCACAGATACGCAGTATTTT
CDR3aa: CASSLAGTGGTDTQYF

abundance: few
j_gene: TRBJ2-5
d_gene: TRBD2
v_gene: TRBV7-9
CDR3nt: TGTGCCAGCAGCTTAGTCCTAGCGGGGGAAGAGACCCAGTACTTC
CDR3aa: CASSLVLAGEETQYF

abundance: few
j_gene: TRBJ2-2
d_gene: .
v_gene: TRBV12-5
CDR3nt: TGTGCTAGTGGTTTCCCGGGGGGCGTCACCGGGGAGCTGTTTTTT
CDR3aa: CASGFPGGVTGELFF

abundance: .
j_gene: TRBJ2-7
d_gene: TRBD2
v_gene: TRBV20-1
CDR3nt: TGCAGTGCTAGACCTATACTAGCGGGGAGCTCCTACGAGCAGTACTTC
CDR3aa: CSARPILAGSSYEQYF